One sample yielded the 22 T cell receptor beta chains listed below, sequenced in a study of beta chain features in type 1 diabetes (dated by TCRdb to between 2017 and 2018). Library generation was performed with the immunoSEQ multiplex PCR assay. The entire amount of isolated RNA was reverse transcribed using the High Capacity cDNA Reverse Transcription Kit, so the sequenced TCRB transcripts were expressed ones. TCRdb limited this immuneACCESS table to in-frame rearrangements with V and J called. A share of clones is missing; checked studies link under half to unresolved V genes, and the rest is unexplained. In all, the sample holds under 300,000 clones, and 25% to 30% of those were seen once. The ten most abundant clones make up under 4.5% of the sample. Material: central memory CD4+ T cells from blood. The receptors shown here come from a man younger than 40 in good health.

The chain has TRBV9 and TRBJ2-4; TRBD2 matches 7 bases. The germline V gene encodes CDR1 SGDLS and CDR2 YYNGEE. This CDR3 region has 14 residues. J gave up 8 bases and V 3 bases, and 8 bases lay outside the gene matches. The CDR3 bases are TGTGCCAGCAGCGGCGGGAGCAGCCGGGACATTCAGTACTTC. Protein: CASSGGSSRDIQYF.

V is TRBV29-1 and J is TRBJ2-3; D is possibly TRBD1 (7 bases). This CDR3 is built from 10 residues. Germline CDR1 reads SQVTM; CDR2 reads ANQGSEA. The V end lost 7 bases, the J end lost 10 bases, and 12 bases lay between the germline ends. CDR3 sequence reads: CSAGGPPQYF. The CDR3 DNA reads as TGCAGCGCAGGGGGGCCGCCGCAGTATTTT.

V and J are TRBV15 and TRBJ2-7; 7 bases are shared with TRBD1. Germline CDR1 LNHNV, CDR2 YYDKDF (reference sequence). J was trimmed by 2 bases and V by 3 bases; bases with no gene match: 4. The CDR3 runs to 14 residues. CDR3 loop: CATSSIDRAYEQYF. The CDR3 bases are TGTGCCACCAGCAGTATCGACAGGGCCTACGAGCAGTACTTC. Complete variable domain (other parts from reference TRBV15 and TRBJ2-7): DAMVIQNPRYQVTQFGKPVTLSCSQTLNHNVMYWYQQKSSQAPKLLFHYYDKDFNNEADTPDNFQSRRPNTSFCFLDIRSPGLGDTAMYLCATSSIDRAYEQYFGPGTRLTVT.

V gene TRBV6-5 combines with J gene TRBJ2-1; the D gene is possibly TRBD2 (6 bases). V was clipped by 5 bases and J by 4 bases, with 9 bases between them. The CDR3 sequence is 13 residues long. Germline V gene lookup returns CDR1 MNHEY and CDR2 SVGAGI. CDR3 in DNA: TGTGCCAGCAGTCGGGACTTTTACAATGAGCAGTTCTTC. This sequence encodes CASSRDFYNEQFF.

This chain links TRBV5-1 with TRBJ2-3; 7 nucleotides agree with TRBD1. The junction had 6 bases not matched to a gene; V was cut back by 0 bases and J by 5 bases. The CDR3 loop spans 15 amino acids. Germline V gives CDR1 SGHRS, CDR2 YFSETQ. The DNA for the CDR3 is TGCGCCAGCAGCTTGGCCGACAGGGTGCGAGATACGCAGTATTTT. As protein: CASSLADRVRDTQYF.

This chain links TRBV4-1 with TRBJ2-6; TRBD2 is a possible D gene (5 bases). The CDR3 has 16 amino acids. Germline V gene sequence: CDR1 MGHRA, CDR2 YSYEKL. Trimming pared 10 bases from V and 0 bases from J, leaving 16 bases between. Here the CDR3 DNA reads TGCGCCACCAGGACGGGGAAGAGCTCTGGGGCCAACGTCCTGACTTTC. Translated: CATRTGKSSGANVLTF.

The chain joins TRBV11-2 to TRBJ2-3; weak D call: TRBD2 (6 bases). This CDR3 comprises 16 residues. V dropped 4 bases and J dropped 2 bases, with 16 bases sitting between them. Germline V lookup: CDR1 SGHAT, CDR2 FQNNGV. CDR3 nucleotides: TGTGCCAGCAGCTCATCCCGGGACTTCTTCACAGATACGCAGTATTTT. This encodes CASSSSRDFFTDTQYF.

The gene calls are TRBV6-1 and TRBJ2-5; D might be TRBD2 (6 bases). This CDR3 has 15 amino acids. Germline V lookup: CDR1 MNHNS, CDR2 SASEGT. V lost 5 bases to trimming and J lost 0 bases, with 13 bases between them. CDR3 sequence: CASSKGRDYQETQYF. CDR3 in DNA: TGTGCCAGCAGTAAGGGACGGGACTACCAAGAGACCCAGTACTTC.

The chain uses TRBV30 and TRBJ2-3; the D gene is possibly TRBD2 (5 bases). The V end lost 2 bases, the J end lost 2 bases, and 11 bases lay between the germline ends. The CDR3 has 14 amino acids. Germline assignment: CDR1 GTSNPN and CDR2 SVGIG (reference sequence). CDR3 DNA: TGTGCCTGGAGTATAGCGACCTTCACAGATACGCAGTATTTT. This sequence encodes CAWSIATFTDTQYF.

The chain uses TRBV29-1 and TRBJ1-2; D gene ambiguous. This CDR3 comprises 9 residues. Germline CDR1 reads SQVTM; CDR2 reads ANQGSEA. The DNA of the CDR3 is TGCAACGGAGGAAATGGCTACACCTTC. Amino acids: CNGGNGYTF.

There are a few counts of this clone. The V call is TRBV28, the J call TRBJ2-4, with D maybe TRBD2 (5 bases). CDR3 size: 16 residues. CDR1 is MDHEN and CDR2 is SYDVKM in the germline V gene. The V gene lost 7 bases and the J gene lost 2 bases, with 18 bases spanning the gap. The DNA for the CDR3 is TGTGCCAGCACTCCCCCCAGCGGATTTTCCAAAAACATTCAGTACTTC. It translates to CASTPPSGFSKNIQYF.

In this sample, this clone turned up a few times. V usage is TRBV30 and J usage is TRBJ2-5; the match to TRBD2 covers 8 bases. The CDR3 spans 16 residues. In germline, CDR1 is GTSNPN, CDR2 SVGIG (reference sequence). Unmatched junction bases numbered 10, after V lost 2 bases and J lost 2 bases. CDR3: CAWSPPFASGQETQYF. In DNA form, the CDR3 reads TGTGCCTGGAGTCCCCCGTTTGCTAGCGGGCAAGAGACCCAGTACTTC.

The chain carries TRBV19 and TRBJ2-5, with TRBD1 identical over 11 bases. This CDR3 contains 15 residues. V was clipped by 6 bases and J by 4 bases; unmatched bases: 7. Germline V lookup: CDR1 LNHDA, CDR2 SQIVND (reference sequence). The CDR3 DNA reads TGTGCCAGTAGCCCGGGACAGGGGGTGGGAGAGACCCAGTACTTC. Translation gives CASSPGQGVGETQYF.

The chain links TRBV29-1 to TRBJ2-3; maybe TRBD2 (6 bases). Germline CDR1 SQVTM, CDR2 ANQGSEA. The CDR3 sequence is 15 residues long. Trimming left V 5 bases short and J 5 bases short, with 20 bases between. In nucleotides, the CDR3 is TGCAGCGTTAGTAAAGGGATGAGCGGGCTAGATACGCAGTATTTT. Residues: CSVSKGMSGLDTQYF.

The chain joins TRBV27 to TRBJ2-2; weak D call: TRBD2 (5 bases). Germline CDR1 MNHEY, CDR2 SMNVEV (reference sequence). The CDR3 totals 15 residues. Trimming took 6 bases from V and 3 from J, leaving 14 bases between them. The CDR3 protein is CASSLALTYTGELFF. CDR3 in DNA: TGTGCCAGCAGCCTAGCCCTCACTTACACCGGGGAGCTGTTTTTT.

The chain links TRBV9 to TRBJ1-2; 7 bases match TRBD1. Trimming at V came to 0 bases and at J to 7 bases, leaving 9 bases not matched to a gene. The CDR3 covers 15 residues. Per the germline V gene, CDR1 is SGDLS and CDR2 is YYNGEE. The CDR3 here is CASSVAFGGGGGYTF. As DNA, the CDR3 is TGTGCCAGCAGCGTAGCCTTCGGAGGGGGCGGTGGCTACACCTTC. Together with reference TRBV9 and TRBJ1-2, the CDR3 gives the full variable domain: DSGVTQTPKHLITATGQRVTLRCSPRSGDLSVYWYQQSLDQGLQFLIQYYNGEERAKGNILERFSAQQFPDLHSELNLSSLELGDSALYFCASSVAFGGGGGYTFGSGTRLTVV.

The chain is built from TRBV13 and TRBJ2-5, with 9 bases matching TRBD2. The CDR3 runs 15 residues. Germline V gene sequence: CDR1 PRHDT, CDR2 FYEKMQ (reference sequence). Trimming took 0 bases from V and 5 from J; bases not matched to a gene: 4. The CDR3 region is CASSLGGGGDETQYF. The DNA of the CDR3 is TGTGCCAGCAGCTTAGGCGGCGGGGGGGACGAGACCCAGTACTTC.

This chain connects TRBV28 to TRBJ1-5, with 11 bases matching TRBD1. The CDR3 is 13 residues long. With V trimmed by 8 bases and J by 5 bases, 2 bases remained unmatched. Looked up from germline, CDR1 is MDHEN and CDR2 is SYDVKM. CDR3 protein: CASEDRGHQPQHF. CDR3 nucleotide sequence: TGTGCCAGCGAGGACAGGGGGCATCAGCCCCAGCATTTT.

J is TRBJ2-1 and V is TRBV11-2; 7 bases line up with TRBD1. The length of the CDR3 is 15 residues. Germline values: CDR1 SGHAT, CDR2 FQNNGV. Unmatched junction bases numbered 10, after V lost 3 bases and J lost 8 bases. CDR3 in DNA: TGTGCCAGCAGCTTGACAGGGAGCAGGAGTCATGAGCAGTTCTTC. Encoded protein: CASSLTGSRSHEQFF.

This clone has at least ten counts. This chain uses TRBV30 with TRBJ2-3; D ambiguous. The CDR3 loop spans 13 amino acids. The germline V gene encodes CDR1 GTSNPN and CDR2 SVGIG (reference sequence). Trimming shortened V by 0 bases and J by 6 bases, and 10 bases separated the two germline ends. The CDR3 DNA sequence: TGTGCCTGGAGTGTACGACCGATGGATACGCAGTATTTT. This translates into CAWSVRPMDTQYF.

V gene TRBV4-3 combines with J gene TRBJ2-1; no reliable D call. Germline CDR1 reads LGHNA; CDR2 reads YSLEER. The CDR3 totals 17 residues. V was clipped by 5 bases and J by 2 bases, with 19 bases between them. This CDR3 reads CASSSTDPQGTYNEQFF. The CDR3 DNA reads as TGCGCCAGCAGCTCCACGGATCCCCAAGGAACCTACAATGAGCAGTTCTTC.

The chain links TRBV10-3 to TRBJ2-3; D tentatively fits TRBD1 or TRBD2 (5 bases each). V shed 5 bases and J shed 5 bases, with 17 bases lying between them. Per the germline V gene, CDR1 is ENHRY and CDR2 is SYGVKD. This CDR3 comprises 15 residues. The CDR3 region has the DNA TGTGCCATCAGTCAACCCGGGACGGACCGAGATACGCAGTATTTT. This encodes CAISQPGTDRDTQYF.